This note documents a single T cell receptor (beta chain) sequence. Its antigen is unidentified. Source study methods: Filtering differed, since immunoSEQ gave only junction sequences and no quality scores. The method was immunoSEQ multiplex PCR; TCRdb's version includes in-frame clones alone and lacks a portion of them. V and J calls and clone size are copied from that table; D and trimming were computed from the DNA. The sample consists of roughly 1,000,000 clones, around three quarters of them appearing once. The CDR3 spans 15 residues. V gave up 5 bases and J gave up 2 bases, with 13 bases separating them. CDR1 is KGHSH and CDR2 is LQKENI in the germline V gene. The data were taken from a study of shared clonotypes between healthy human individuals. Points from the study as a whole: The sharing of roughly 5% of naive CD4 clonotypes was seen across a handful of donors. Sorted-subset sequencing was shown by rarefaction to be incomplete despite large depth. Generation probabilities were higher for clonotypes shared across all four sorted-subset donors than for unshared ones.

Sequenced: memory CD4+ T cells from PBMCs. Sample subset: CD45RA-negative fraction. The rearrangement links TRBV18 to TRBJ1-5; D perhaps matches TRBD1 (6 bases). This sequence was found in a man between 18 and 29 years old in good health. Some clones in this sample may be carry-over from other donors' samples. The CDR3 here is CASSDQGFGNQPQHF. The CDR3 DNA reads TGTGCCAGCTCAGATCAGGGGTTCGGCAATCAGCCCCAGCATTTT.